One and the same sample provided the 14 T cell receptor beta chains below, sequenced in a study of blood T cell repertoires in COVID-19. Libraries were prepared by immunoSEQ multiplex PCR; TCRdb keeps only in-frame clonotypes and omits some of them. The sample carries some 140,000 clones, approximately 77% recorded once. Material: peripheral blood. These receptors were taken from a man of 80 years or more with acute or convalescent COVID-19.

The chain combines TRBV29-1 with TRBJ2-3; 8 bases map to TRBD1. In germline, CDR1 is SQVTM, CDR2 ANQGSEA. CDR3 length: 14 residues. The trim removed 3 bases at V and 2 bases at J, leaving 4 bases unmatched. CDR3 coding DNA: TGCAGCGTTGAGGTCAGGGGGCCCACAGATACGCAGTATTTT. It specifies CSVEVRGPTDTQYF.

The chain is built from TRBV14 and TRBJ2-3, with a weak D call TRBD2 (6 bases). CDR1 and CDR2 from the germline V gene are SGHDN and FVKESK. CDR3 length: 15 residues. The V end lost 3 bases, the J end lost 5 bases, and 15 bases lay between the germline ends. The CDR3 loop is CASSQVGGAGDTQYF. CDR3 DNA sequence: TGTGCCAGCAGCCAGGTTGGCGGGGCGGGAGATACGCAGTATTTT. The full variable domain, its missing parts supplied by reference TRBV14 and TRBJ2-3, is EAGVTQFPSHSVIEKGQTVTLRCDPISGHDNLYWYRRVMGKEIKFLLHFVKESKQDESGMPNNRFLAERTGGTYSTLKVQPAELEDSGVYFCASSQVGGAGDTQYFGPGTRLTVL.

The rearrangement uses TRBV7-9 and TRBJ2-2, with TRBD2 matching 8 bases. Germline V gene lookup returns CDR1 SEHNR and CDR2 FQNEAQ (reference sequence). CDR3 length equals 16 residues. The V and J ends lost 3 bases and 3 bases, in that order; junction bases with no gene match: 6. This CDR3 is CASSFWSGGHTGELFF. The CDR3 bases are TGTGCCAGCAGCTTTTGGAGCGGGGGCCACACCGGGGAGCTGTTTTTT.

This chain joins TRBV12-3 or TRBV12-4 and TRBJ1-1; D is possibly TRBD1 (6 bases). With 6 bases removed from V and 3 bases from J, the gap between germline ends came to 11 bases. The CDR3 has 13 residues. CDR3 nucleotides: TGTGCCAGCAGAAGGGGGGGGCACACTGAAGCTTTCTTT. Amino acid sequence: CASRRGGHTEAFF.

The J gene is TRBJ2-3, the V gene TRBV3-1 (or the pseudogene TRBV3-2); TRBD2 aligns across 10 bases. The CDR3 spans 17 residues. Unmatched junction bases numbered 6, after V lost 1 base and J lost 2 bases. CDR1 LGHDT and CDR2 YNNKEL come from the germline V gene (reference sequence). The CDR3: CASSQVLSGGNTDTQYF. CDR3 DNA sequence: TGTGCCAGCAGCCAAGTACTTAGCGGGGGGAACACAGATACGCAGTATTTT.

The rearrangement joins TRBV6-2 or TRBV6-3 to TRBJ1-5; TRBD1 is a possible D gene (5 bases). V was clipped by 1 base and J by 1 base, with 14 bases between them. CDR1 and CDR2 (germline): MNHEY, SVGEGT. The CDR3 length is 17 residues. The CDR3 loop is CASSYFAGLRSNQPQHF. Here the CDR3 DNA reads TGTGCCAGCAGTTACTTCGCAGGGTTGAGGAGCAATCAGCCCCAGCATTTT.

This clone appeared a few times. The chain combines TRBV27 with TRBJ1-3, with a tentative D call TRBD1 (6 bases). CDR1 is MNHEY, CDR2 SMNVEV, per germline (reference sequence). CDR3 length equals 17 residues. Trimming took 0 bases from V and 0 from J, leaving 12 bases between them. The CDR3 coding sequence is TGTGCCAGCAGTTTATCGGGTACAGGGATCTCTGGAAACACCATATATTTT. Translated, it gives CASSLSGTGISGNTIYF.

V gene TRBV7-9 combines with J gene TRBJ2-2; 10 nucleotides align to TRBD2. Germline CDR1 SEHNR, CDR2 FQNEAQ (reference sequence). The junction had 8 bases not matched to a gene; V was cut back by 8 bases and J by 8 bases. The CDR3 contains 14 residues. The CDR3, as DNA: TGTGCCAGCCCTGTAGCGGGGGGCCGTGGGGAGCTGTTTTTT. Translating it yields CASPVAGGRGELFF.

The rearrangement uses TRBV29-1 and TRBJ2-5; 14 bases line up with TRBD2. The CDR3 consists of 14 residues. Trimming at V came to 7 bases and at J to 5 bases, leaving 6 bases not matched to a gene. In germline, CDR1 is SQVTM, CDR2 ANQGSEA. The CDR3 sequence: CSAGLAGGRETQYF. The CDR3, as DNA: TGCAGCGCAGGACTAGCGGGGGGCCGTGAGACCCAGTACTTC. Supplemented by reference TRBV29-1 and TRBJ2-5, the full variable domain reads SAVISQKPSRDICQRGTSLTIQCQVDSQVTMMFWYRQQPGQSLTLIATANQGSEATYESGFVIDKFPISRPNLTFSTLTVSNMSPEDSSIYLCSAGLAGGRETQYFGPGTRLLVL.

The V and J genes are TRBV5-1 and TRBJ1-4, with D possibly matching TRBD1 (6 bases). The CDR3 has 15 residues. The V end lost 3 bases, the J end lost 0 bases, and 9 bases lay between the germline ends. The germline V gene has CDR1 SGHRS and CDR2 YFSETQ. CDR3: CASSSEGATNEKLFF. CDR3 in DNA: TGCGCCAGCAGCTCCGAGGGGGCAACTAATGAAAAACTGTTTTTT.

CDR3 protein: CASSSGGATGELFF. Written as DNA, the CDR3 is TGTGCCAGCAGTAGCGGGGGGGCCACAGGGGAGCTGTTTTTT. V gene TRBV2 combines with J gene TRBJ2-2; 10 positions agree with TRBD2. Trimming cost V 5 bases and J 8 bases; bases outside gene matches: 5. The CDR3 is 14 amino acids. CDR1 and CDR2 from the germline V gene are SNHLY and FYNNEI. Using reference TRBV2 and TRBJ2-2 for the parts outside the CDR3, the full variable domain is EPEVTQTPSHQVTQMGQEVILRCVPISNHLYFYWYRQILGQKVEFLVSFYNNEISEKSEIFDDQFSVERPDGSNFTLKIRSTKLEDSAMYFCASSSGGATGELFFGEGSRLTVL.

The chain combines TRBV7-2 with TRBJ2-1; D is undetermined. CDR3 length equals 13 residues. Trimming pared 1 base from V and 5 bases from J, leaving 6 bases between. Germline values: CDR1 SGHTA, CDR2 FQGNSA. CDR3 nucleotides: TGTGCCAGCAGCTTAGGCAGAAACAATGAGCAGTTCTTC. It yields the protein CASSLGRNNEQFF.

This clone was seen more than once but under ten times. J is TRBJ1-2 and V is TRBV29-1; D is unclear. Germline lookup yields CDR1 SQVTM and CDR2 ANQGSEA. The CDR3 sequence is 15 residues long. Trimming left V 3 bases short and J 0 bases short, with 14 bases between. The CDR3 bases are TGCAGCGTTGAGGAGGACGGTTACACTAACTATGGCTACACCTTC. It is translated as CSVEEDGYTNYGYTF.

The CDR3 here is CAWRRGGGYTF. For the CDR3, the DNA is TGTGCCTGGAGAAGGGGCGGTGGCTACACCTTC. The V and J genes are TRBV30 and TRBJ1-2; possibly TRBD1 for D (5 bases). This CDR3 has 11 residues. V gave up 3 bases and J gave up 7 bases, with 9 bases separating them. CDR1 GTSNPN and CDR2 SVGIG come from the germline V gene (reference sequence).